The 15 T cell receptor beta chains reported below all come from one sample, sequenced in a study of yellow fever vaccine responses in identical twins. One entry per CDR3 protein, called by TCRdb with MiXCR from the RT-PCR reads. The sample lists about 180 distinct CDR3 sequences, around 76% occurring once. Source: T cells from blood (PBMCs), unsorted or a sorted subset (not recorded which), taken before or after yellow fever vaccination (not recorded which). These receptors were taken from a young woman who received the yellow fever vaccine.

This clonotype was found once. The gene calls are TRBV29-1 and TRBJ1-2; no clear D. The CDR3 contains 12 residues. CDR1 is SQVTM and CDR2 is ANQGSEA in the germline V gene. Trimming stripped 3 bases from V and 2 bases from J, with 7 bases between. CDR3 nucleotides: TGCAGCGTTGATGGTCCCAACTATGGCTACACCTTC. This encodes CSVDGPNYGYTF. The variable domain in full, with the rest retrieved from reference TRBV29-1 and TRBJ1-2, is SAVISQKPSRDICQRGTSLTIQCQVDSQVTMMFWYRQQPGQSLTLIATANQGSEATYESGFVIDKFPISRPNLTFSTLTVSNMSPEDSSIYLCSVDGPNYGYTFGSGTRLTVV.

The chain recombines TRBV10-1 with TRBJ1-3, with 8 bases fitting TRBD1. Per germline, CDR1 WNHNN and CDR2 SYGVQD (reference sequence). V gave up 4 bases and J gave up 8 bases; unmatched junction bases: 10. The CDR3 loop spans 15 amino acids. CDR3 sequence (DNA): TGCGCCAGCAGTGTCAGGACAGGGTCGTCCCACACCATATATTTT. This codes for CASSVRTGSSHTIYF.

The genes are TRBV4-1 and TRBJ1-3; D not certain. Per the germline V gene, CDR1 is MGHRA and CDR2 is YSYEKL. CDR3 length: 14 residues. The germline V and J ends were trimmed by 0 bases and 5 bases, with 8 bases remaining between them. The CDR3 here is CASSQDQVRNTIYF. CDR3 nucleotides: TGCGCCAGCAGCCAAGACCAGGTTCGAAACACCATATATTTT.

V usage is TRBV4-1 and J usage is TRBJ1-2; the D is unclear. Germline CDR1 reads MGHRA; CDR2 reads YSYEKL. The germline V and J ends were trimmed by 0 bases and 4 bases, with 12 bases remaining between them. CDR3 length equals 15 residues. The CDR3 DNA sequence: TGCGCCAGCAGCCAAGATGTTCAGTGGGTCTATGGCTACACCTTC. This codes for CASSQDVQWVYGYTF.

This sequence joins TRBV6-1 and TRBJ1-1; no clear D gene. The V and J ends lost 7 bases and 5 bases respectively, with 17 bases between them. CDR3 length equals 14 residues. Germline lookup yields CDR1 MNHNS and CDR2 SASEGT. The CDR3 loop is CASTYGPLGTEAFF. The CDR3 coding sequence is TGTGCCAGCACCTACGGGCCCCTGGGGACTGAAGCTTTCTTT.

This sequence joins TRBV14 and TRBJ1-4; perhaps TRBD1 as D (6 bases). The length of the CDR3 is 15 residues. Germline-derived CDR1 and CDR2 are SGHDN and FVKESK. Deletions cut 0 bases from V and 8 bases from J, with 13 bases between. Here the CDR3 DNA reads TGTGCCAGCAGCCAAGATGGAACAGGGAGCGAAAAACTGTTTTTT. This gives the protein CASSQDGTGSEKLFF.

The genes are TRBV7-6 and TRBJ1-5; no definite D call. The V end was cut by 1 base, the J end by 11 bases, with 9 bases between. This CDR3 contains 12 residues. Germline V lookup: CDR1 SGHVS, CDR2 FNYEAQ. DNA for the CDR3: TGTGCCAGCAGCTTAGATGAACGTACCCAGCATTTT. Translating it yields CASSLDERTQHF.

The V call is TRBV7-7, the J call TRBJ1-3; 7 bases are shared with TRBD1. The V segment lost 6 bases and the J segment 0 bases; nucleotides outside the gene matches: 2. This CDR3 is 14 amino acids long. CDR1 and CDR2 from the germline V gene are SSHAT and FNYEAQ (reference sequence). The CDR3 region is CASRGTDSGNTIYF. Here the CDR3 DNA reads TGTGCCAGCAGGGGGACAGACTCTGGAAACACCATATATTTT.

This clonotype came up a few times. This chain joins TRBV10-3 and TRBJ1-1; possible D gene TRBD1, 6 bases. The germline gives CDR1 ENHRY, CDR2 SYGVKD. The CDR3 is 14 residues long. V gave up 10 bases and J gave up 0 bases, with 15 bases separating them. CDR3 nucleotides: TGTGCCACCCAGCGGTCAGGGGTGAACACTGAAGCTTTCTTT. Its protein product is CATQRSGVNTEAFF.

This chain links TRBV5-1 with TRBJ2-1; D is uncertain. The length of the CDR3 is 15 residues. Trimming stripped 0 bases from V and 0 bases from J, with 7 bases between. Per germline, CDR1 SGHRS and CDR2 YFSETQ. CDR3 nucleotide sequence: TGCGCCAGCAGCTTGGATCTCAGCTCCTACAATGAGCAGTTCTTC. This sequence encodes CASSLDLSSYNEQFF.

The V call is TRBV7-9, the J call TRBJ1-3; possible D gene TRBD1, 5 bases. The length of the CDR3 is 13 residues. Trimming took 6 bases from V and 9 from J, leaving 15 bases between them. Germline V CDR1 and CDR2: SEHNR, FQNEAQ (reference sequence). CDR3 coding DNA: TGTGCCAGCAGTCGTGACGGGGCCGGCACCATATATTTT. It encodes CASSRDGAGTIYF.

The chain joins TRBV24-1 to TRBJ1-1; TRBD1 agrees at 8 bases. CDR3 length: 13 residues. The V gene's germline CDR1 is KGHDR and CDR2 SFDVKD. V lost 7 bases and J lost 8; bases outside the gene matches: 8. CDR3: CATRKGTGTEAFF. The CDR3, as DNA: TGTGCCACCAGGAAAGGGACAGGAACAGAAGCTTTCTTT.

This clonotype was observed a single time. The chain carries TRBV15 and TRBJ1-2; 9 bases agree with TRBD1. Germline V lookup: CDR1 LNHNV, CDR2 YYDKDF (reference sequence). The length of the CDR3 is 14 residues. V gave up 5 bases and J gave up 3 bases; unmatched junction bases: 4. The CDR3 spells CATSFRTGDYGYTF. The CDR3 coding sequence is TGTGCCACCAGCTTTCGGACAGGGGACTATGGCTACACCTTC. Drawing the rest from reference TRBV15 and TRBJ1-2, the complete variable domain is DAMVIQNPRYQVTQFGKPVTLSCSQTLNHNVMYWYQQKSSQAPKLLFHYYDKDFNNEADTPDNFQSRRPNTSFCFLDIRSPGLGDTAMYLCATSFRTGDYGYTFGSGTRLTVV.

This clonotype is a singleton in its sample. The J gene is TRBJ1-1, the V gene TRBV6-1; the D is unclear. Trimming shortened V by 7 bases and J by 4 bases, and 13 bases separated the two germline ends. This CDR3 region has 13 residues. Germline values: CDR1 MNHNS, CDR2 SASEGT. As DNA, the CDR3 is TGTGCCAGCACCCAGAGGGAGGGCACTGAAGCTTTCTTT. Translated, it gives CASTQREGTEAFF.

As DNA, the CDR3 is TGTGCCATCAGTGAGGGTTACGACACTGAAGCTTTCTTT. Protein: CAISEGYDTEAFF. The J gene is TRBJ1-1, the V gene TRBV10-3; D is undetermined. The CDR3 length is 13 residues. CDR1 ENHRY and CDR2 SYGVKD come from the germline V gene. Trimming took off 2 bases at V and 3 bases at J, with 7 bases between the two ends.